The 30 T cell receptor beta chains below come from one sample, sequenced in a study of circulating CD8 cells and anti-PD-1 response in melanoma. Each library started from around 14 ng of total RNA using the QIAseq Immune Repertoire TCR panel. TCRdb passed the reads through MiXCR, listing each CDR3 protein once. Here the sample spans 950 to 1,100 distinct CDR3 sequences, roughly 9.5% being singletons. From live CD3+CD8+TCRalphabeta+ cells, four PD-1 and/or TIGIT subsets were sorted. The sample consisted of CD8+ T cells from PBMCs, taken at baseline or after one month of anti-PD-1 therapy (not recorded which). Receptors originate from a human donor with melanoma.

This clonotype is medium-sized in the sample. This chain uses TRBV9 with TRBJ2-7; the D call may be TRBD1 or TRBD2 (5 bases each). Germline assignment: CDR1 SGDLS and CDR2 YYNGEE. Trimming shortened V by 0 bases and J by 0 bases, and 13 bases separated the two germline ends. The CDR3 is 16 residues long. The CDR3 sequence: CASSVATGTSSYEQYF. CDR3 DNA sequence: TGTGCCAGCAGCGTAGCTACGGGGACCTCCTCCTACGAGCAGTACTTC.

On this clonotype itself: This may stem from a read error, because a much larger clone lies one nucleotide away. The chain carries TRBV27 and TRBJ1-2; D unclear. The ends were cut back, 4 bases at V and 13 bases at J, with 10 bases in the middle. Germline CDR1 is MNHEY and CDR2 is SMNVEV (reference sequence). This CDR3 comprises 10 residues. The CDR3 reads CASSSTCFTF. DNA of the CDR3: TGTGCCAGCAGTTCAACCTGCTTCACCTTC.

By proportion, this clonotype is medium-sized (0.01 to 0.1%). The V gene is TRBV24-1, the J gene TRBJ1-5; TRBD1 might be the D (5 bases). Trimming cost V 3 bases and J 3 bases, with 8 bases left between them. The CDR3 extends over 14 amino acids. Germline V lookup: CDR1 KGHDR, CDR2 SFDVKD. CDR3 DNA: TGTGCCACCAGTGATGGGGACGTCAATCAGCCCCAGCATTTT. Translating it yields CATSDGDVNQPQHF.

This clonotype is large by share. The genes are TRBV19 and TRBJ1-1; D ambiguous. Germline V CDR1 and CDR2: LNHDA, SQIVND (reference sequence). The V and J ends lost 2 bases and 0 bases respectively, with 4 bases between them. The CDR3 has 13 amino acids. The CDR3 protein is CASSIMLNTEAFF. The CDR3 DNA reads as TGTGCCAGTAGTATAATGTTGAACACTGAAGCTTTCTTT.

This clonotype is judged medium-sized (0.01 to 0.1%). The V call is TRBV2, the J call TRBJ2-3; D possibly matches TRBD1 or TRBD2 (5 bases each). V was shortened by 6 bases and J by 5 bases, with 15 bases between the two germline ends. CDR3 length equals 14 residues. Germline V gene sequence: CDR1 SNHLY, CDR2 FYNNEI. The CDR3 sequence: CASSEGRAIDTQYF. CDR3 sequence (DNA): TGTGCCAGCAGCGAGGGCAGGGCAATAGATACGCAGTATTTT.

By frequency in the sample, this clonotype is large. The rearrangement uses TRBV2 and TRBJ1-2; the D gene is possibly TRBD1 (5 bases). The length of the CDR3 is 15 residues. V lost 8 bases and J lost 0, with 16 bases in between. CDR1 and CDR2 from the germline V gene are SNHLY and FYNNEI. The CDR3 nucleotides read TGTGCCAGCCTTCCAGTGGGGGTCGCTAACTATGGCTACACCTTC. Translating gives CASLPVGVANYGYTF.

Relative to its sample, this clonotype is medium-sized (0.01 to 0.1%). The CDR3 is CASSLMWAHQETQYF. The CDR3 nucleotides read TGTGCCAGCAGCTTAATGTGGGCCCACCAAGAGACCCAGTACTTC. The gene calls are TRBV7-2 and TRBJ2-5, with D unresolved. V dropped 2 bases and J dropped 0 bases, with 10 bases sitting between them. This CDR3 has 15 amino acids. CDR1 is SGHTA, CDR2 FQGNSA, per germline.

Concerning this clonotype itself: It may be a read error: a sequence one base away is much more abundant. The rearrangement joins TRBV3-1 to TRBJ2-3; D is perhaps TRBD2 (6 bases). The CDR3 has 18 amino acids. The germline V gene encodes CDR1 LGHDT and CDR2 YNNKEL (reference sequence). In DNA form, the CDR3 reads TGTGCCAGCAGCTTAGGCCATGATAGCGGCCCTAGCACAGATACGCAGTGTTTT. It specifies CASSLGHDSGPSTDTQCF.

By proportion, this clonotype is medium-sized. V gene TRBV24-1 combines with J gene TRBJ1-5; TRBD1 might be the D (6 bases). The CDR3 has 17 amino acids. The germline V gene has CDR1 KGHDR and CDR2 SFDVKD. Trimming removed 5 bases at V and 3 bases at J, with 19 bases between. For the CDR3, the DNA is TGTGCCACCAGTGCGGCGGTCACTCCAGGGGCCAATCAGCCCCAGCATTTT. It yields the protein CATSAAVTPGANQPQHF.

This clonotype rates as medium-sized. The genes are TRBV4-1 and TRBJ2-7, with 7 positions matching TRBD1. Germline CDR1 reads MGHRA; CDR2 reads YSYEKL. The CDR3 spans 14 residues. Germline trimming cut 1 base from V and 7 bases from J; bases unmatched to any gene: 7. CDR3 loop: CASSQVQGVGEQYF. The CDR3 region has the DNA TGCGCCAGCAGCCAAGTCCAGGGGGTAGGTGAGCAGTACTTC.

This clonotype is deemed medium-sized. V is TRBV21-1 and J is TRBJ2-7; the tabulated D call, TRBD1, remains unverified against the DNA. TRBV21-1 is a pseudogene locus. The CDR3 totals 21 residues. The DNA for the CDR3 is TGTGCCAGCAGCTTAAGACTCAATGGCCCGCTGGACCGGACAGAGTGCTACGAGCAGTACTTC. This sequence encodes CASSLRLNGPLDRTECYEQYF.

This clonotype is termed medium-sized. Here the CDR3 DNA reads TGCAGTGCTAGACCCCCCGATGGGGGGCAGCATTTT. It codes for CSARPPDGGQHF. V and J are TRBV20-1 and TRBJ1-5, with D possibly TRBD1 on 5 matching bases. The CDR3 contains 12 residues. The ends were cut back, 2 bases at V and 13 bases at J, with 15 bases in the middle. Germline V gene data show CDR1 as DFQATT and CDR2 as SNEGSKA (reference sequence).

This clonotype is deemed medium-sized. V and J are TRBV2 and TRBJ2-6; 12 nucleotides agree with TRBD2. Germline V gene data show CDR1 as SNHLY and CDR2 as FYNNEI. The CDR3 is made up of 18 amino acids. V lost 3 bases and J lost 2; bases outside the gene matches: 5. The CDR3 nucleotides read TGTGCCAGCAGTGACACTAGCGGGGGGCTGGCTGGGGCCAACGTCCTGACTTTC. Its protein product is CASSDTSGGLAGANVLTF. Full variable domain (rest looked up from reference TRBV2 and TRBJ2-6): EPEVTQTPSHQVTQMGQEVILRCVPISNHLYFYWYRQILGQKVEFLVSFYNNEISEKSEIFDDQFSVERPDGSNFTLKIRSTKLEDSAMYFCASSDTSGGLAGANVLTFGAGSRLTVL.

This clonotype is classed as medium-sized. The chain carries TRBV30 and TRBJ2-1; tentatively, D is TRBD1 or TRBD2 (5 bases each). V lost 1 base to trimming and J lost 3 bases, with 10 bases between them. There are 14 residues in the CDR3. In germline, CDR1 is GTSNPN, CDR2 SVGIG (reference sequence). CDR3 amino acids: CAWSGDAGYNEQFF. The CDR3 region has the DNA TGTGCCTGGAGTGGGGACGCGGGCTACAATGAGCAGTTCTTC. Complete variable domain (other parts from reference TRBV30 and TRBJ2-1): SQTIHQWPATLVQPVGSPLSLECTVEGTSNPNLYWYRQAAGRGLQLLFYSVGIGQISSEVPQNLSASRPQDRQFILSSKKLLLSDSGFYLCAWSGDAGYNEQFFGPGTRLTVL.

This clonotype was seen a few times. The V gene is TRBV19, the J gene TRBJ1-2, with D uncertain. Deletions cut 5 bases from V and 4 bases from J, with 17 bases between. This CDR3 is 15 amino acids long. The germline gives CDR1 LNHDA, CDR2 SQIVND (reference sequence). The CDR3 region is CASSYIAGLIYGYTF. In DNA form, the CDR3 reads TGTGCCAGTAGTTACATCGCAGGACTCATCTATGGCTACACCTTC.

This clonotype has just a few counts. V is TRBV19 and J is TRBJ1-4, with D perhaps TRBD1 (6 bases). Germline V lookup: CDR1 LNHDA, CDR2 SQIVND (reference sequence). The V end was cut by 3 bases, the J end by 5 bases, with 10 bases between. This CDR3 has 14 residues. CDR3 protein: CASSMMGGNEKLFF. As DNA, the CDR3 is TGTGCCAGTAGTATGATGGGGGGCAATGAAAAACTGTTTTTT.

The chain is built from TRBV29-1 and TRBJ1-1; a possible D gene is TRBD1 (6 bases). Trimming took off 3 bases at V and 6 bases at J, with 11 bases between the two ends. Germline CDR1 SQVTM, CDR2 ANQGSEA. CDR3 length: 12 residues. CDR3 region: CSVDQGQAEAFF. CDR3 DNA: TGCAGCGTTGATCAGGGGCAGGCTGAAGCTTTCTTT. The whole variable domain, filled in from reference TRBV29-1 and TRBJ1-1, reads SAVISQKPSRDICQRGTSLTIQCQVDSQVTMMFWYRQQPGQSLTLIATANQGSEATYESGFVIDKFPISRPNLTFSTLTVSNMSPEDSSIYLCSVDQGQAEAFFGQGTRLTVV.

By proportion, this clonotype is medium-sized. The rearrangement joins TRBV6-5 to TRBJ2-3; 8 bases map to TRBD2. The CDR3 extends over 17 amino acids. The junction had 12 bases not matched to a gene; V was cut back by 7 bases and J by 0 bases. CDR1 is MNHEY, CDR2 SVGAGI, per germline. The CDR3 sequence is CASTSLMGGGSTDTQYF. The CDR3 DNA reads TGTGCCAGCACCTCTCTTATGGGCGGGGGGAGCACAGATACGCAGTATTTT.

On this clonotype itself: This may arise from a read error, as a much more abundant clone is one base away. This sequence joins TRBV19 and TRBJ1-5; possibly TRBD1 for D (5 bases). Looked up from germline, CDR1 is LNHDA and CDR2 is SQIVND (reference sequence). The CDR3 totals 17 residues. CDR3 nucleotides: TGTGCCAGTGGTATCTGGTCAGGGCCTAATAGCAATCAGCCCCAGCATTTT. Protein product: CASGIWSGPNSNQPQHF.

By share of the sample, this clonotype is medium-sized. This chain connects TRBV27 to TRBJ2-1; D is perhaps TRBD1 (5 bases). The CDR3 is 16 amino acids. V lost 2 bases to trimming and J lost 5 bases, with 16 bases between them. Germline CDR1 is MNHEY and CDR2 is SMNVEV (reference sequence). CDR3 region: CASSLNPGWVNNEQFF. In DNA, the CDR3 is TGTGCCAGCAGTTTAAACCCAGGGTGGGTTAACAATGAGCAGTTCTTC.

This clonotype ranks as medium-sized (0.01 to 0.1%). This chain uses TRBV7-3 with TRBJ2-1; 10 bases are a match to TRBD1. This CDR3 is built from 14 residues. Germline CDR1 is SGHTA and CDR2 is FQGTGA. V dropped 3 bases and J dropped 8; count of bases not matched to a gene: 4. As DNA, the CDR3 is TGTGCCAGCAGCTTGACAGGGGGCGGCGATGAGCAGTTCTTC. As protein: CASSLTGGGDEQFF.

This clonotype is large. The V gene is TRBV7-3, the J gene TRBJ2-2; unclear D gene. Trimming shortened V by 5 bases and J by 7 bases, and 8 bases separated the two germline ends. The germline CDR1 and CDR2 sequences are SGHTA and FQGTGA. The CDR3 runs 12 residues. The chain's CDR3 is CASSKSNGELFF. CDR3 bases: TGTGCCAGCAGCAAGAGTAACGGGGAGCTGTTTTTT.

By sample share, this clonotype is medium-sized (0.01 to 0.1%). The chain recombines TRBV20-1 with TRBJ2-7, with D maybe TRBD1 (5 bases). CDR1 is DFQATT, CDR2 SNEGSKA, per germline (reference sequence). The CDR3 runs 13 residues. V gave up 5 bases and J gave up 4 bases, with 15 bases separating them. The CDR3 reads CSAQDSSPYEQYF. The CDR3 nucleotides read TGCAGTGCTCAAGACAGTAGTCCTTACGAGCAGTACTTC.

This clonotype was seen more than once but under ten times. This chain joins TRBV7-3 and TRBJ2-1; D is uncertain. There are 16 residues in the CDR3. The V gene lost 0 bases and the J gene lost 0 bases, with 9 bases spanning the gap. From germline, CDR1 is SGHTA and CDR2 FQGTGA. The CDR3 protein is CASSLTYAVSYNEQFF. In DNA, the CDR3 is TGTGCCAGCAGCTTAACGTACGCGGTCTCCTACAATGAGCAGTTCTTC.

By sample share, this clonotype is medium-sized (0.01 to 0.1%). This chain uses TRBV6-2 or TRBV6-3 with TRBJ2-7; D is uncertain. This CDR3 spans 12 amino acids. V was clipped by 6 bases and J by 3 bases, with 9 bases between them. Per germline, CDR1 MNHEY and CDR2 SVGEGT. The CDR3 protein is CASSPNLYEQYF. The CDR3 nucleotides read TGTGCCAGCAGCCCGAACCTCTACGAGCAGTACTTC.

The sample holds a few counts of this clonotype. The V and J genes are TRBV4-1 and TRBJ1-2; D possibly corresponds to TRBD1 (5 bases). This CDR3 contains 16 residues. Trimming removed 0 bases at V and 0 bases at J, with 11 bases between. CDR1 MGHRA and CDR2 YSYEKL come from the germline V gene. The CDR3, as DNA: TGCGCCAGCAGCCAAGAATGCAGGGCAACTAACTATGGCTACACCTTC. Translation: CASSQECRATNYGYTF.

About this clonotype: This may be a read error, as it is one base from a much larger clone. The CDR3 DNA sequence: TGTGCCAGTAGTGCTCGGGACAGGTGGGATGCTGAAGCTTTCTTT. This sequence encodes CASSARDRWDAEAFF. V is TRBV19 and J is TRBJ1-1; 8 nucleotides align to TRBD1. The CDR3 totals 15 residues. Germline-derived CDR1 and CDR2 are LNHDA and SQIVND (reference sequence). V gave up 5 bases and J gave up 6 bases; unmatched junction bases: 11. The entire variable domain, with the rest obtained from reference TRBV19 and TRBJ1-1, is as follows: DGGITQSPKYLFRKEGQNVTLSCEQNLNHDAMYWYRQDPGQGLRLIYYSQIVNDFQKGDIAEGYSVSREKKESFPLTVTSAQKNPTAFYLCASSARDRWDAEAFFGQGTRLTVV.

By frequency in the sample, this clonotype is medium-sized. The chain couples TRBV27 to TRBJ1-2, with 8 bases lining up with TRBD1. Germline loops: CDR1 MNHEY, CDR2 SMNVEV (reference sequence). This CDR3 is built from 15 residues. V lost 4 bases to trimming and J lost 3 bases; unmatched junction nucleotides: 7. The chain's CDR3 is CASSSLQGVDYGYTF. The CDR3 bases are TGTGCCAGCAGTTCGCTACAGGGGGTGGACTATGGCTACACCTTC.

In nucleotides, the CDR3 is TGTGCCAGCTCACCACCGATATCCATTTACGAGCAGTACTTC. Translating gives CASSPPISIYEQYF. This chain links TRBV18 with TRBJ2-7, with unresolved D. Trimming took off 0 bases at V and 4 bases at J, with 10 bases between the two ends. The germline V gene has CDR1 KGHSH and CDR2 LQKENI. The CDR3 totals 14 residues. The full variable domain, rest sourced from reference TRBV18 and TRBJ2-7, is NAGVMQNPRHLVRRRGQEARLRCSPMKGHSHVYWYRQLPEEGLKFMVYLQKENIIDESGMPKERFSAEFPKEGPSILRIQQVVRGDSAAYFCASSPPISIYEQYFGPGTRLTVT.

In its sample, this clonotype ranks as large. DNA for the CDR3: TGCAGTGCTAGTCGCCCAGACACTCCAACTGAAGCTTTCTTT. It translates to CSASRPDTPTEAFF. The chain has TRBV20-1 and TRBJ1-1; no reliable D call. Germline CDR1 reads DFQATT; CDR2 reads SNEGSKA (reference sequence). V lost 3 bases to trimming and J lost 5 bases, with 16 bases between them. This CDR3 region has 14 residues.